This passage covers 10 T cell receptor beta chains from one sample sequenced in a study of blood T cell repertoires in COVID-19. Here immunoSEQ multiplex PCR was the method, and the copy in TCRdb shows in-frame clones only, minus some. Among roughly 140,000 clones listed, approximately 80% were seen once. Material for sequencing was peripheral blood. The origin of the receptors is a woman of 80 years or more with acute or convalescent COVID-19.

The gene calls are TRBV6-5 and TRBJ1-2; 9 bases are a match to TRBD1. V dropped 2 bases and J dropped 6; count of bases not matched to a gene: 4. The CDR3 length is 14 residues. Germline CDR1 MNHEY, CDR2 SVGAGI. CDR3 region: CASSYMGQGNGYTF. DNA for the CDR3: TGTGCCAGCAGTTACATGGGACAGGGAAATGGCTACACCTTC.

The chain recombines TRBV6-1 with TRBJ1-1, with unresolved D. CDR1 is MNHNS and CDR2 is SASEGT in the germline V gene. The length of the CDR3 is 14 residues. V was clipped by 0 bases and J by 12 bases, with 17 bases between them. The CDR3 nucleotides are TGTGCCAGCAGTGAAGCGACGGGAAGAAAGGGAACTTTCTTT. This codes for CASSEATGRKGTFF.

This clone appeared a single time. The V gene is TRBV4-2, the J gene TRBJ2-1; TRBD2 agrees at 11 bases. J was trimmed by 6 bases and V by 0 bases; bases with no gene match: 4. The length of the CDR3 is 16 residues. From germline, CDR1 is LGHNA and CDR2 YNFKEQ. The CDR3 nucleotides are TGTGCCAGCAGCCAAGAGGGGACTAGCGGCTCCAATGAGCAGTTCTTC. Translated, it gives CASSQEGTSGSNEQFF.

V usage is TRBV10-3 and J usage is TRBJ2-2; the D is unclear. Trimming removed 2 bases at V and 7 bases at J, with 8 bases between. The CDR3 consists of 13 residues. Germline-derived CDR1 and CDR2 are ENHRY and SYGVKD. In DNA, the CDR3 is TGTGCCATCAGTGAGACAGAGAACGGGGAGCTGTTTTTT. Amino acids: CAISETENGELFF.

The gene calls are TRBV5-1 and TRBJ2-3, with D perhaps matching TRBD2 (6 bases). CDR1 SGHRS and CDR2 YFSETQ come from the germline V gene. With 4 bases removed from V and 4 bases from J, the gap between germline ends came to 10 bases. This CDR3 has 13 residues. DNA for the CDR3: TGCGCCAGCAGCCCCTGGGGGGCAGATACGCAGTATTTT. This sequence encodes CASSPWGADTQYF.

V is TRBV7-9 and J is TRBJ1-2; 7 positions agree with TRBD1. The CDR3 loop spans 14 amino acids. Germline V lookup: CDR1 SEHNR, CDR2 FQNEAQ (reference sequence). V shed 1 base, J shed 5 bases, and the junction held 4 bases outside the gene matches. The CDR3 DNA reads TGTGCCAGCAGCTTAGGCGGCAGGGGGTATGGCTACACCTTC. Encoded protein: CASSLGGRGYGYTF.

The chain joins TRBV5-4 to TRBJ2-7, with D possibly TRBD1 on 5 matching bases. The CDR3 contains 15 residues. Germline V gene sequence: CDR1 SGHNT, CDR2 YYREEE (reference sequence). Trimming stripped 0 bases from V and 3 bases from J, with 13 bases between. The CDR3 bases are TGTGCCAGCAGCTTGGGGCAGGGAACATTCTACGAGCAGTACTTC. Its translation is CASSLGQGTFYEQYF.

The rearrangement links TRBV5-6 to TRBJ2-7; a possible D gene is TRBD2 (5 bases). This CDR3 has 13 amino acids. The V end was cut by 4 bases, the J end by 3 bases, with 11 bases between. Per the germline V gene, CDR1 is SGHDT and CDR2 is YYEEEE. In DNA, the CDR3 is TGTGCCAGCAGCAGAACTAGTTTCTACGAGCAGTACTTC. This sequence encodes CASSRTSFYEQYF. The whole variable domain, filled in from reference TRBV5-6 and TRBJ2-7, reads DAGVTQSPTHLIKTRGQQVTLRCSPKSGHDTVSWYQQALGQGPQFIFQYYEEEERQRGNFPDRFSGHQFPNYSSELNVNALLLGDSALYLCASSRTSFYEQYFGPGTRLTVT.

The rearrangement links TRBV12-3 or TRBV12-4 to TRBJ2-5; 7 bases are a match to TRBD1. This CDR3 has 11 amino acids. With 6 bases clipped from V and 5 bases from J, the junction kept 0 bases outside the gene matches. The CDR3 spells CASSRGETQYF. As DNA, the CDR3 is TGTGCCAGCAGCAGGGGGGAGACCCAGTACTTC.

The chain employs TRBV15 and TRBJ2-3, with 12 nucleotides matching TRBD2. The CDR3 is 18 amino acids. Trimming at V came to 0 bases and at J to 6 bases, leaving 10 bases not matched to a gene. Germline CDR1 LNHNV, CDR2 YYDKDF (reference sequence). In DNA, the CDR3 is TGTGCCACCAGCAGAGACATGACTAGCGGGGGAAGTGCGGATACGCAGTATTTT. This gives the protein CATSRDMTSGGSADTQYF. Variable domain in full (rest from reference TRBV15 and TRBJ2-3): DAMVIQNPRYQVTQFGKPVTLSCSQTLNHNVMYWYQQKSSQAPKLLFHYYDKDFNNEADTPDNFQSRRPNTSFCFLDIRSPGLGDTAMYLCATSRDMTSGGSADTQYFGPGTRLTVL.